This T cell receptor (beta chain) came from a study of CD4 T cells in relation to SARS-CoV-2 and coronaviruses. Study context: After roughly 11 days of antigen culture, PBMC TCR beta CDR3s were sequenced. Controls used an HIV-1 Nef peptide pool or no peptide. General study points: SARS-CoV-2-driven expansion was significantly weaker in crossreactive than monoreactive clones.

The sample holds a few counts of this clone. Antigen unknown. Profiled with immunoSEQ multiplex PCR; TCRdb holds only in-frame clones, not every one. The sample has roughly 20,000 clones; roughly 66% are singletons. Unexposed donor CD4+ T cells date from about 2011-2018, before the COVID-19 pandemic. CD4+ T cells were isolated from the cells after 10 days of culture. Cells permitting, SARS-CoV-2 S/N and four cold-coronavirus spikes were tested on unexposed-donor CD4+ T cells. The sequence derives from a human donor in good health. Sequencing was carried out using CD4+ T cells from PBMCs, cultured in vitro.

In DNA, the CDR3 is TGTGCCAGCAGCCAAGGAAGCGGGATCCAAGAGACCCAGTACTTC. It specifies CASSQGSGIQETQYF. The rearrangement uses TRBV4-2 and TRBJ2-5; TRBD2 agrees at 7 bases. Trimming cost V 1 base and J 1 base; bases outside gene matches: 3. This CDR3 is 15 amino acids long. Germline CDR1 is LGHNA and CDR2 is YNFKEQ.